A selection of T cell receptor beta chains follows, all from one sample in a study of control samples from healthy donors and cancer patients. This table comes from immunoSEQ multiplex PCR, and its TCRdb copy is limited to in-frame clones, with some not included. The sample has about 120,000 clones; around 90% are singletons. The material sequenced was blood. The receptors originated from a man aged 35 to 55 in good health. CDR3s include the opening cysteine and the closing phenylalanine or tryptophan. Each record gives: V gene, CDR3 protein.

TRBV23-1,CASKGGGQETQYF
TRBV2,CASSEQGRAQTEAFF
TRBV6-5,CASSFLQEGWYEQYF
TRBV19,CASVPPGGESQSQHF
TRBV6-5,CASSYGKVTEAFF
TRBV25-1,CASSRGSPETQYF
TRBV11-2,CASSRTSGGAGAKNIQYF
TRBV4-1,CASSHAYEQYF
TRBV11-2,CASNDRGQSNTGELFF
TRBV9,CASSVDPSGGALETQYF
TRBV20-1,CSASGGTPGTQYF
TRBV4-1,CASSQEFFPGTTDEQYF
TRBV7-2,CASSLDGGSGNTIYF
TRBV3-1/TRBV3-2,CASSQGNQPQHF
TRBV6-5,CATTGGIDTQYF
TRBV5-8,CASSQHRVYGYTF
TRBV5-4,CASSLDRTYEQYF
TRBV2,CASSEAQGGKAFF
TRBV6-1,CASREKGLAGLYTQYF
TRBV2,CASAGLAGVTDTQYF
TRBV19,CASSISPRVNTEAFF